In this sample, the clone carrying this TCR beta chain turned up many times. The antigen remains undetermined. The data are from a study of identical twins. Whole-study results and caveats: Out-of-frame TCR alpha sharing observed in monozygotic twins exceeded model estimates. Beta out-of-frame sequences displayed a weaker excess of sharing between twins.

The length of the CDR3 is 13 residues. Trimming pared 3 bases from V and 7 bases from J, leaving 7 bases between. Germline V gives CDR1 MGHDK, CDR2 SYGVNS. Template switching, a step in the protocol, added a universal primer site, and cDNA carried unique molecular identifiers. TCRdb called the 5' RACE reads again in MiXCR, with one record for every CDR3 protein. Of a few hundred thousand distinct CDR3 sequences listed, roughly 9.5% are singletons. This same sample was also taken into another study, of yellow fever vaccine responses in identical twins.

The sample was PBMCs. The rearrangement links TRBV25-1 to TRBJ1-6; D remains unclear. The TCR sequence derives from a woman aged 18-29 years in good health. Here the CDR3 DNA reads TGTGCCAGCAGTGACAGAGACAATTCACCCCTCCACTTT. Its protein is CASSDRDNSPLHF.